These 10 T cell receptor beta chains share one sample of origin, sequenced in a study of vaccination effects on CD4 cells after COVID-19. Their antigens remain unidentified. On day 10 of culture, CD4+ T cells were separated out. TCRdb's table, derived via immunoSEQ multiplex PCR, lists solely in-frame clones and lacks some. The repertoire includes under 40,000 clones, 82% of them detected once, and about 2.8% sits in the top ten. Sequenced here: CD4+ T cells from PBMCs cultured without peptide, sampled before COVID-19 vaccination. The receptors stem from a human donor who received a COVID-19 vaccine.

V usage is TRBV28 and J usage is TRBJ2-7, with D tentatively TRBD1 (6 bases). Germline V lookup: CDR1 MDHEN, CDR2 SYDVKM. The V and J ends lost 5 bases and 5 bases respectively, with 16 bases between them. The CDR3 runs 14 residues. The chain's CDR3 is CASSGPGTFNEQYV. The CDR3, as DNA: TGTGCCAGCAGTGGCCCGGGGACATTCAACGAGCAGTACGTC.

This rearrangement joins TRBV24-1 to TRBJ1-4; D not certain. Trimming left V 5 bases short and J 8 bases short, with 11 bases between. The CDR3 loop spans 13 amino acids. Germline values: CDR1 KGHDR, CDR2 SFDVKD. CDR3 loop: CATSAEGWEKLFF. The CDR3 DNA is TGTGCCACCAGTGCTGAGGGATGGGAAAAACTGTTTTTT.

This clone was recorded a few times. The chain has TRBV24-1 and TRBJ2-1, with D perhaps matching TRBD2 (7 bases). V lost 8 bases, J lost 5 bases, and 12 bases lay in between. Germline CDR1 and CDR2: KGHDR and SFDVKD. CDR3 length: 13 residues. CDR3 bases: TGTGCCACCACGAGGGGGGGTGACAATGAGCAGTTCTTC. This gives the protein CATTRGGDNEQFF.

The CDR3 loop is CTGGSADTQYF. The CDR3 nucleotides are TGCACGGGGGGTAGCGCGGATACGCAGTATTTT. V is TRBV29-1 and J is TRBJ2-3; TRBD2 agrees at 7 bases. Germline CDR1 reads SQVTM; CDR2 reads ANQGSEA. This CDR3 is built from 11 residues.

This chain connects TRBV19 to TRBJ1-1, with D perhaps matching TRBD1 (6 bases). There are 12 residues in the CDR3. Trimming cost V 6 bases and J 1 base, with 6 bases left between them. Looked up from germline, CDR1 is LNHDA and CDR2 is SQIVND (reference sequence). For the CDR3, the DNA is TGTGCCAGTAGCAGGGGGAACACTGAAGCTTTCTTT. As protein: CASSRGNTEAFF.

This sequence joins TRBV5-4 and TRBJ2-1; no reliable D call. Germline values: CDR1 SGHNT, CDR2 YYREEE (reference sequence). The CDR3 is made up of 16 amino acids. Between the trimmed V and J ends, which lost 5 bases and 5 bases, there was a span of 20 bases. The CDR3 protein is CASRPDLNPRDNEQFF. Written as DNA, the CDR3 is TGTGCCAGCAGACCCGACCTGAATCCTAGGGACAATGAGCAGTTCTTC.

The rearrangement uses TRBV28 and TRBJ1-2; 7 bases are a match to TRBD1. In germline, CDR1 is MDHEN, CDR2 SYDVKM. V lost 6 bases to trimming and J lost 3 bases; unmatched junction nucleotides: 7. This CDR3 is 14 amino acids long. CDR3 in DNA: TGTGCCAGCAGGGGACAGCCTAACTACTATGGCTACACCTTC. This gives the protein CASRGQPNYYGYTF.

The V call is TRBV7-9, the J call TRBJ1-6; 8 positions match TRBD1. The CDR3 has 15 amino acids. In germline, CDR1 is SEHNR, CDR2 FQNEAQ (reference sequence). Unmatched junction bases numbered 6, after V lost 5 bases and J lost 6 bases. The CDR3 DNA reads as TGTGCCAGCAGCACCGGGACAGGATCTAATTCACCCCTCCACTTT. It is translated as CASSTGTGSNSPLHF. Drawing the rest from reference TRBV7-9 and TRBJ1-6, the complete variable domain is DTGVSQNPRHKITKRGQNVTFRCDPISEHNRLYWYRQTLGQGPEFLTYFQNEAQLEKSRLLSDRFSAERPKGSFSTLEIQRTEQGDSAMYLCASSTGTGSNSPLHFGNGTRLTVT.

The DNA of the CDR3 is TGTGCCAGCTCACCTCTTGTAGCCTACGAGGTGGAGACCCAGTACTTC. This translates into CASSPLVAYEVETQYF. This sequence joins TRBV18 and TRBJ2-5; D call uncertain. The V end was cut by 3 bases, the J end by 5 bases, with 19 bases between. The length of the CDR3 is 16 residues. Germline V gene lookup returns CDR1 KGHSH and CDR2 LQKENI. The complete variable domain, with remaining parts taken from reference TRBV18 and TRBJ2-5, reads NAGVMQNPRHLVRRRGQEARLRCSPMKGHSHVYWYRQLPEEGLKFMVYLQKENIIDESGMPKERFSAEFPKEGPSILRIQQVVRGDSAAYFCASSPLVAYEVETQYFGPGTRLLVL.

The rearrangement joins TRBV14 to TRBJ2-3, with D maybe TRBD2 (6 bases). The germline gives CDR1 SGHDN, CDR2 FVKESK. V was shortened by 2 bases and J by 2 bases, with 29 bases between the two germline ends. This CDR3 comprises 21 residues. CDR3 DNA sequence: TGTGCCAGCAGCCAATTTTTTTTCCGGCGTCTAGCGAACTCACCCACAGATACGCAGTATTTT. It is translated as CASSQFFFRRLANSPTDTQYF.